The TCR beta chain described here comes from a study of T cells in Graves' hyperthyroidism and ophthalmopathy. Criteria for exclusion of patients were uncontrolled infection, other autoimmune disease, pregnancy or lactation. This clonotype was observed many times. Amplification yielded TCR beta CDR3 regions, with RNA transcripts as the source. The TCR CDR3 was amplified in a first-round RT-PCR using the HTBI primer set. Each CDR3 protein is one row after TCRdb ran MiXCR on the multiplex PCR reads. This sample has 300,000 to 350,000 distinct CDR3 sequences, with over 11% found just once. The CDR3 sequence is 14 residues long. Germline-derived CDR1 and CDR2 are SEHNR and FQNEAQ (reference sequence). V lost 0 bases and J 6 bases, leaving 11 bases between the germline ends.

Sequencing was carried out using blood. The clonotype comes from a woman in her twenties or thirties with Graves' hyperthyroidism. The chain has TRBV7-9 and TRBJ1-1; D might be TRBD1 (6 bases). The CDR3 region has the DNA TGTGCCAGCAGCTTAGCGCCCGGGACACCTGAAGCTTTCTTT. Translated, it gives CASSLAPGTPEAFF.